Listed here is a single TCR beta chain. The antigen remains undetermined. The CDR3 length is 15 residues. Germline CDR1 MDHEN, CDR2 SYDVKM. The germline V and J ends were trimmed by 6 bases and 4 bases, with 18 bases remaining between them. Those who donated were healthy bone marrow donors. PCR primers comprised 60 Vbeta and 13 Jbeta primers. Sequencing used immunoSEQ multiplex PCR; TCRdb keeps in-frame clones, though not all of them. This table has some 150,000 clones, around 84% appearing once. This specimen belongs to a study of cytomegalovirus exposure and HLA in healthy donors. Study observations and caveats: CMV antigen specificity of a few CMV-associated chains was confirmed in vitro.

The TCR comes from a woman aged 18-29 years in good health and CMV-seronegative. The chain couples TRBV28 to TRBJ1-2, with unresolved D. The sequenced sample consisted of PBMCs. This CDR3 is CASSFLLGLRYGYTF. The CDR3 DNA reads TGTGCCAGCAGCTTCCTATTAGGACTGCGCTATGGCTACACCTTC.